The 3 T cell receptor beta chains below were found in one sample sequenced in a study of cytomegalovirus exposure and HLA in healthy donors. The study ran its PCR with 60 Vbeta and 13 Jbeta primers. Some clones are missing from TCRdb's copy, which holds only in-frame ones; the method was immunoSEQ multiplex PCR. This sample yields around 110,000 clones, of which roughly 85% are seen a single time; 22% belongs to the top ten. Source material: PBMCs. The receptors here all came from a man aged 30 to 45 in good health and CMV-seropositive.

The genes are TRBV10-3 and TRBJ1-5, with D perhaps matching TRBD1 (6 bases). CDR3 size: 13 residues. Germline V gene data show CDR1 as ENHRY and CDR2 as SYGVKD. Trimming removed 7 bases from V and 5 bases from J, with 12 bases in between. The CDR3 protein is CAITRGSDQPQHF. CDR3 bases: TGTGCCATCACCAGGGGAAGCGATCAGCCCCAGCATTTT.

V gene TRBV7-6 combines with J gene TRBJ2-3; tentatively, D is TRBD2 (5 bases). The CDR3 is 14 residues long. Germline V gene sequence: CDR1 SGHVS, CDR2 FNYEAQ. Trimming took off 7 bases at V and 6 bases at J, with 17 bases between the two ends. CDR3: CASKLTQLGDTQYF. The CDR3, as DNA: TGTGCCAGCAAACTAACCCAACTAGGGGATACGCAGTATTTT.

The count of this clone is one. One end of the junction is discordant with germline, which a read error may explain. J is TRBJ1-4 and V is TRBV6-6; 12 bases are a match to TRBD1. Germline CDR1 reads MNHNY; CDR2 reads SVGAGI (reference sequence). The CDR3 runs to 16 residues. CDR3 in DNA: TGTGCCAGCAGCTACTGGGGACAGGGGGCCGATGAAAAACTGTTTTTT. The encoded protein is CASSYWGQGADEKLFF.